The 30 T cell receptor beta chains presented below share a single source sample, sequenced in a study of blood T cell repertoires in COVID-19. Data came from immunoSEQ multiplex PCR; TCRdb stores just in-frame clones and leaves some out. Of about 180,000 clones listed, roughly 82% are singletons. Input material: PBMCs or T cells enriched from blood (not recorded which). Receptors originate from a man over 45 who had recovered from COVID-19.

This clone was detected a few times. The J gene is TRBJ1-2, the V gene TRBV2; 7 bases are shared with TRBD1. V gave up 7 bases and J gave up 0 bases; unmatched junction bases: 8. CDR3 length: 15 amino acids. Germline assignment: CDR1 SNHLY and CDR2 FYNNEI. CDR3 sequence (DNA): TGTGCCAGCAAGGCGCCTGGGACAGCTAACTATGGCTACACCTTC. It yields the protein CASKAPGTANYGYTF.

The chain carries TRBV5-8 and TRBJ2-7; 8 positions agree with TRBD1. Germline V gene sequence: CDR1 SGHTS, CDR2 YDEGEE. The CDR3 has 14 residues. V lost 4 bases and J lost 7; bases outside the gene matches: 10. CDR3 in DNA: TGTGCCAGCAGCCGAGACAGGGGTTGGGGTGAGCAGTACTTC. This sequence encodes CASSRDRGWGEQYF.

The chain carries TRBV19 and TRBJ1-1; D uncertain. V was clipped by 3 bases and J by 1 base, with 15 bases between them. CDR3 length equals 16 residues. Germline CDR1 reads LNHDA; CDR2 reads SQIVND (reference sequence). CDR3: CASSIPARAGNTEAFF. In DNA form, the CDR3 reads TGTGCCAGTAGTATCCCTGCGAGGGCAGGGAACACTGAAGCTTTCTTT.

This sequence joins TRBV15 and TRBJ2-5, with TRBD2 as a possible D gene (5 bases). Germline V lookup: CDR1 LNHNV, CDR2 YYDKDF (reference sequence). This CDR3 region has 14 residues. The ends were cut back, 0 bases at V and 10 bases at J, with 15 bases in the middle. CDR3 loop: CATSRDYLLEGQYF. CDR3 sequence (DNA): TGTGCCACCAGCAGAGATTATCTACTAGAGGGCCAGTACTTC.

This chain links TRBV5-5 with TRBJ1-1, with TRBD1 matching 12 bases. V dropped 0 bases and J dropped 1; count of bases not matched to a gene: 10. Per germline, CDR1 SGHKS and CDR2 YYEKEE (reference sequence). The CDR3 contains 19 residues. The CDR3: CASSLGRSGTGGPNTEAFF. The DNA for the CDR3 is TGTGCCAGCAGCTTGGGACGATCCGGGACAGGGGGCCCGAACACTGAAGCTTTCTTT.

The J gene is TRBJ1-1, the V gene TRBV7-9; 8 positions match TRBD1. V was pared by 5 bases and J by 5 bases, with 16 bases of the junction left unmatched. The germline V gene encodes CDR1 SEHNR and CDR2 FQNEAQ (reference sequence). The CDR3 has 17 amino acids. The CDR3: CASSPREGRTGMTEAFF. In nucleotides, the CDR3 is TGTGCCAGCAGCCCGAGGGAAGGTCGGACAGGGATGACTGAAGCTTTCTTT.

This chain connects TRBV12-3 or TRBV12-4 to TRBJ2-7; D might be TRBD1 (6 bases). There are 13 residues in the CDR3. Trimming took 0 bases from V and 3 from J, leaving 6 bases between them. The CDR3 protein is CASSLAGGYEQYF. DNA for the CDR3: TGTGCCAGCAGTTTAGCAGGGGGCTACGAGCAGTACTTC.

The V call is TRBV5-4, the J call TRBJ2-2; 8 nucleotides agree with TRBD2. Germline assignment: CDR1 SGHNT and CDR2 YYREEE (reference sequence). Trimming took 0 bases from V and 5 from J; bases not matched to a gene: 3. The CDR3 has 15 residues. The CDR3 loop is CASSLARGGTGELFF. CDR3 coding DNA: TGTGCCAGCAGCTTGGCCCGGGGGGGGACCGGGGAGCTGTTTTTT.

This clone has a count of ten or more. This chain connects TRBV5-6 to TRBJ1-1; D is unresolved. Germline V gene sequence: CDR1 SGHDT, CDR2 YYEEEE. Trimming shortened V by 5 bases and J by 3 bases, and 14 bases separated the two germline ends. The CDR3 runs 14 residues. The CDR3 sequence is CASSFGRDYTEAFF. CDR3 nucleotide sequence: TGTGCCAGCAGTTTTGGACGGGATTACACTGAAGCTTTCTTT.

The chain is built from TRBV6-5 and TRBJ1-5; D possibly corresponds to TRBD1 (6 bases). Germline values: CDR1 MNHEY, CDR2 SVGAGI. The CDR3 length is 14 residues. With 4 bases removed from V and 10 bases from J, the gap between germline ends came to 17 bases. CDR3: CASSFKGHSVPQHF. The CDR3 nucleotides read TGTGCCAGCAGTTTCAAGGGACATTCGGTTCCCCAGCATTTT.

V and J are TRBV3-1 (or the pseudogene TRBV3-2) and TRBJ1-4; 11 bases are shared with TRBD1. The CDR3 consists of 14 residues. The ends lost 5 bases at V and 7 bases at J; junction bases unmatched: 3. From germline, CDR1 is LGHDT and CDR2 YNNKEL (reference sequence). CDR3 nucleotide sequence: TGTGCCAGCAGCGGGGACAGGGGGGGTGAAAAACTGTTTTTT. This encodes CASSGDRGGEKLFF.

The chain uses TRBV9 and TRBJ1-1, with D possibly matching TRBD1 (6 bases). The CDR3 sequence is 13 residues long. Trimming removed 1 base at V and 7 bases at J, with 11 bases between. From germline, CDR1 is SGDLS and CDR2 YYNGEE. The CDR3 region has the DNA TGTGCCAGCAGCGTAACAGGGTCTGGTGAAGCTTTCTTT. Its translation is CASSVTGSGEAFF.

The chain uses TRBV21-1 and TRBJ2-7; no DNA check was done on the table's D call, TRBD2. TRBV21-1 is classified as a pseudogene. The CDR3 is made up of 14 amino acids. The DNA of the CDR3 is TGTGCCAGCAGCAAATTCGGAGCCTGCTACGAGCAGTACTTC. Its protein product is CASSKFGACYEQYF.

The gene calls are TRBV4-1 and TRBJ1-5, with 7 bases lining up with TRBD1. This CDR3 region has 17 residues. CDR1 and CDR2 from the germline V gene are MGHRA and YSYEKL. Trimming took 1 base from V and 4 from J; bases not matched to a gene: 10. The CDR3 nucleotides read TGCGCCAGCAGCCAAGTTGGCCGACAGGGAATAAATCAGCCCCAGCATTTT. Residues: CASSQVGRQGINQPQHF.

Only a few counts were recorded for this clone. The chain has TRBV6-5 and TRBJ1-1, with TRBD1 matching 8 bases. The germline V gene encodes CDR1 MNHEY and CDR2 SVGAGI. CDR3 length: 15 residues. V was clipped by 5 bases and J by 1 base; unmatched bases: 6. The CDR3 sequence: CASSPRTGRNTEAFF. The CDR3, as DNA: TGTGCCAGCAGTCCAAGGACAGGGCGGAACACTGAAGCTTTCTTT.

This clone was detected only a few times. The rearrangement uses TRBV7-8 and TRBJ1-6, with no clear D. The CDR3 covers 14 residues. Germline V gene data show CDR1 as SGHVS and CDR2 as FQNEAQ. Trimming pared 3 bases from V and 6 bases from J, leaving 9 bases between. The CDR3 loop is CASSLAGINSPLHF. CDR3 DNA sequence: TGTGCCAGCAGCTTGGCCGGGATTAATTCACCCCTCCACTTT.

This chain links TRBV7-8 with TRBJ1-5; maybe TRBD1 (5 bases). Between the trimmed V and J ends, which lost 5 bases and 3 bases, there was a span of 14 bases. This CDR3 spans 15 amino acids. Looked up from germline, CDR1 is SGHVS and CDR2 is FQNEAQ. The CDR3 loop reads CASSPSGGLNQPQHF. CDR3 sequence (DNA): TGTGCCAGCAGCCCGTCCGGGGGTCTCAATCAGCCCCAGCATTTT.

The chain has TRBV11-2 and TRBJ1-2, with unresolved D. V lost 4 bases to trimming and J lost 7 bases, with 16 bases between them. The germline gives CDR1 SGHAT, CDR2 FQNNGV. CDR3 length equals 14 residues. DNA for the CDR3: TGTGCCAGCAGCTCCCTAGAGTGGAGAGTTGGCTACACCTTC. Its protein is CASSSLEWRVGYTF.

The chain links TRBV14 to TRBJ2-1, with 13 bases matching TRBD2. In germline, CDR1 is SGHDN, CDR2 FVKESK. V lost 0 bases, J lost 7 bases, and 9 bases stayed unmatched. The CDR3 is 18 residues long. This chain's CDR3 is CASSQDLILAGGINEQFF. The DNA for the CDR3 is TGTGCCAGCAGCCAAGATTTGATACTAGCGGGGGGGATAAATGAGCAGTTCTTC.

In its sample, this clone was seen a few times. The chain uses TRBV10-1 and TRBJ1-5; D perhaps matches TRBD1 (6 bases). From germline, CDR1 is WNHNN and CDR2 SYGVQD (reference sequence). The V gene lost 7 bases and the J gene lost 0 bases, with 13 bases spanning the gap. The CDR3 is 15 amino acids. The CDR3 DNA is TGCGCCAGCAATTACAGGGTTAATAGCAATCAGCCCCAGCATTTT. It specifies CASNYRVNSNQPQHF.

This CDR3 reads CASSEYGGGHYEQYF. The CDR3 nucleotides read TGTGCCAGCAGTGAATATGGCGGGGGACACTACGAGCAGTACTTC. The rearrangement uses TRBV25-1 and TRBJ2-7; D is perhaps TRBD2 (7 bases). V was pared by 0 bases and J by 3 bases, with 12 bases between. Germline assignment: CDR1 MGHDK and CDR2 SYGVNS. The CDR3 has 15 residues.

This chain joins TRBV3-1 (or the pseudogene TRBV3-2) and TRBJ2-6; D is uncertain. CDR1 LGHDT and CDR2 YNNKEL come from the germline V gene (reference sequence). This CDR3 contains 15 residues. The V and J ends lost 4 bases and 1 base respectively, with 8 bases between them. In DNA form, the CDR3 reads TGTGCCAGCAGCCTCCATCAGTCTGGGGCCAACGTCCTGACTTTC. Translation: CASSLHQSGANVLTF.

The genes are TRBV14 and TRBJ2-3, with a possible D match to TRBD1 (6 bases). Germline V CDR1 and CDR2: SGHDN, FVKESK. Trimming stripped 1 base from V and 0 bases from J, with 11 bases between. The length of the CDR3 is 16 residues. The CDR3 coding sequence is TGTGCCAGCAGCCAAGGGGGGCACTCTAGCACAGATACGCAGTATTTT. It yields the protein CASSQGGHSSTDTQYF.

The V gene is TRBV2, the J gene TRBJ2-2, with D uncertain. Trimming stripped 8 bases from V and 3 bases from J, with 13 bases between. Germline CDR1 SNHLY, CDR2 FYNNEI. CDR3 length equals 14 residues. CDR3 in amino acids: CASGKQSDTGELFF. CDR3 DNA: TGTGCCAGCGGCAAACAGTCAGACACCGGGGAGCTGTTTTTT.

The chain links TRBV19 to TRBJ1-4; D possibly corresponds to TRBD1 (5 bases). Germline values: CDR1 LNHDA, CDR2 SQIVND (reference sequence). The CDR3 is 15 residues long. V shed 3 bases and J shed 8 bases, with 16 bases lying between them. The CDR3: CASSIRRGNKEKLFF. The CDR3 DNA sequence: TGTGCCAGTAGTATCCGTAGGGGCAATAAGGAAAAACTGTTTTTT.

The chain has TRBV12-3 or TRBV12-4 and TRBJ1-1; the match to TRBD1 covers 7 bases. Germline trimming cut 6 bases from V and 8 bases from J; bases unmatched to any gene: 9. This CDR3 contains 13 residues. Here the CDR3 reads CASRFTGTDEAFF. CDR3 coding DNA: TGTGCCAGCAGGTTCACCGGGACAGACGAAGCTTTCTTT.

This clone has just a few counts. The CDR3 spells CASRGTSGGYDEQYF. The CDR3 DNA reads as TGTGCCAGCAGGGGAACTAGCGGGGGTTACGACGAGCAGTACTTC. The V call is TRBV2, the J call TRBJ2-7, with 11 bases that match TRBD2. This CDR3 contains 15 residues. In germline, CDR1 is SNHLY, CDR2 FYNNEI. With 6 bases clipped from V and 5 bases from J, the junction kept 9 bases outside the gene matches.

The chain has TRBV10-1 and TRBJ2-5; 7 bases agree with TRBD2. The CDR3 is 13 amino acids. Germline V gene lookup returns CDR1 WNHNN and CDR2 SYGVQD (reference sequence). V lost 5 bases to trimming and J lost 3 bases; unmatched junction nucleotides: 3. For the CDR3, the DNA is TGCGCCAGCAGTTGGGGGGGAGAAGAGACCCAGTACTTC. This codes for CASSWGGEETQYF.

The V and J genes are TRBV19 and TRBJ2-6, with D perhaps TRBD2 (7 bases). V lost 7 bases to trimming and J lost 2 bases, with 15 bases between them. CDR1 and CDR2 from the germline V gene are LNHDA and SQIVND (reference sequence). The CDR3 is made up of 16 amino acids. The CDR3, as DNA: TGTGCCAGTAATTTGAGGGGGGGTCCTGGGGCCAACGTCCTGACTTTC. Translation: CASNLRGGPGANVLTF.

This clone was seen ten or more times. The J gene is TRBJ1-1, the V gene TRBV30, with D unresolved. Trimming removed 3 bases from V and 0 bases from J, with 17 bases in between. This CDR3 region has 16 residues. Germline loops: CDR1 GTSNPN, CDR2 SVGIG (reference sequence). CDR3 sequence (DNA): TGTGCCTGGAGCCTACTGACCGGACTGCTGAACACTGAAGCTTTCTTT. Amino acid sequence: CAWSLLTGLLNTEAFF.